This TCR beta chain derives from a study of T-cell reconstitution after alpha-beta-depleted transplantation in children. For TCRbeta, the library was prepared with unique molecular identifiers. TCRdb re-called the PCR reads with MiXCR, one entry per CDR3 protein. The sample includes a few hundred thousand distinct CDR3 sequences, approximately 9.6% of them seen just once. After removal of 8 bases from V and 2 bases from J, the junction contained 3 bases not matched to a gene. This CDR3 comprises 14 residues. The sample in question was PBMCs from the stem cell graft donor, obtained from the stem cell graft. The origin of this receptor is a human donor who donated a stem cell graft to a child with SCID. The chain links TRBV12-3 or TRBV12-4 to TRBJ2-1; 10 bases fit TRBD1. CDR3 coding DNA: TGTGCCAGCGGAGGGACAGGGGCCTACAATGAGCAGTTCTTC. It specifies CASGGTGAYNEQFF.